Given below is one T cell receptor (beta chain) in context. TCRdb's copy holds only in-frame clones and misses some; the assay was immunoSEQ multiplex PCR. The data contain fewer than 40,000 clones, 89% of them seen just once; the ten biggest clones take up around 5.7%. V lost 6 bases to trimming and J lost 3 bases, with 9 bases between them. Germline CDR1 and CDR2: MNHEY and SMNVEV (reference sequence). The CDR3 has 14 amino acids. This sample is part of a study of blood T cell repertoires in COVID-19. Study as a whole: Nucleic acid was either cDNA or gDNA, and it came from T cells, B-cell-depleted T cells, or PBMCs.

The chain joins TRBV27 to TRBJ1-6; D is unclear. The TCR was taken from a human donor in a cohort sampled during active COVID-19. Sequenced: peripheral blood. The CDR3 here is CASRGGNYNSPLHF. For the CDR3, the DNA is TGTGCCAGCAGAGGAGGGAACTATAATTCACCCCTCCACTTT.